The sequence of this TCR beta chain was determined in a study of regulatory T cells in long-lasting Graves disease. In the study overall: Over 5 years on antithyroid drugs plus positive TSH receptor antibodies marked Graves' disease as persistent. General observations from the study: Comparison showed that persistent patients shared more public clonotypes (about 2,600) than new patients (966).

iRepertoire HTBI primers and Arm-PCR of CDR3 regions built TCR beta libraries. TCRdb re-derived calls from the multiplex PCR reads in MiXCR, one entry per CDR3 protein. The sample records 350,000 to 450,000 distinct CDR3 sequences, roughly 25% being singletons. The time point was: persistent/refractory GD, antithyroid drugs over 5 years with positive TRAb. The TCR library was prepared using RNA isolated from PBMCs. In this sample, this clonotype turned up a few times. Antigen unknown. Trimming took 4 bases from V and 8 from J; bases not matched to a gene: 7. This CDR3 is built from 14 residues. Germline assignment: CDR1 LGHDT and CDR2 YNNKEL (reference sequence).

The chain employs TRBV3-1 and TRBJ2-2; 7 bases are shared with TRBD2. The clonotype originates from a middle-aged woman with Graves disease. The material sequenced was peripheral blood mononuclear cells (PBMCs), taken when the disease was refractory, from a patient treated with antithyroid drugs. The CDR3 DNA follows: TGTGCCAGCAGCCCGAGACTAGCCGCTGGGGAGCTGTTTTTT. Protein: CASSPRLAAGELFF.